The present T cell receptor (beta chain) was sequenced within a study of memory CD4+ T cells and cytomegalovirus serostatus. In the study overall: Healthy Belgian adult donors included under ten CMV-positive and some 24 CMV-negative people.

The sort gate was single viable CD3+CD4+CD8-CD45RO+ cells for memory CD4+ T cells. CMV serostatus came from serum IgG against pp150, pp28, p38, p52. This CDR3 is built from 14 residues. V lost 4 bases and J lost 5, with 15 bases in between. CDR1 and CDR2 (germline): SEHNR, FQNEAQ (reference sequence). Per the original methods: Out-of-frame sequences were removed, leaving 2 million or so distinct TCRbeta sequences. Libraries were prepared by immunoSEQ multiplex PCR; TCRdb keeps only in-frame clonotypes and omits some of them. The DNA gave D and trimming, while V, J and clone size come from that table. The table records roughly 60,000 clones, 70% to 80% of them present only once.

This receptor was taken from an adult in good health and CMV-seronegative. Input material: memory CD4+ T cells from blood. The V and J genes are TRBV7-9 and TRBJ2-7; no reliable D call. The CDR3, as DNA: TGTGCCAGCAGCTCTCAGGCTTTTTTCGACGAGCAGTACTTC. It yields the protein CASSSQAFFDEQYF.